This T cell receptor (beta chain) was recovered during a study of T cells in Graves' hyperthyroidism and ophthalmopathy. For the study at large: Initial diagnosis, before any treatment, was when peripheral blood was collected.

The study's findings and limits: The authors' 13 V-J model separated ophthalmopathy from stable hyperthyroidism.

Stable Graves' hyperthyroidism meant no ophthalmopathy progression within 18 months. The study enrolled patients aged 18 to 65 with newly diagnosed hyperthyroidism of under 2 months' duration. The V gene's germline CDR1 is KGHDR and CDR2 SFDVKD. J gave up 0 bases and V 4 bases, and 5 bases lay outside the gene matches. The CDR3 sequence is 16 residues long. Amplified TCR beta CDR3 regions came from RNA transcripts. A first-round RT-PCR of the TCR CDR3 used the HTBI primer set. MiXCR, run by TCRdb on the multiplex PCR reads, gives a single entry per CDR3 protein. The sample has roughly 630,000 distinct CDR3 sequences, less than 20% seen once. This clonotype turned up a few times. Its antigen is not identified.

The sequencing sample was made of blood. J is TRBJ2-3 and V is TRBV24-1; 8 nucleotides agree with TRBD1. The TCR sequence derives from a woman under 40 with Graves' hyperthyroidism. CDR3 loop: CATSDFRGLSTDTQYF. CDR3 nucleotides: TGTGCCACCAGTGACTTCAGGGGGCTTAGCACAGATACGCAGTATTTT.